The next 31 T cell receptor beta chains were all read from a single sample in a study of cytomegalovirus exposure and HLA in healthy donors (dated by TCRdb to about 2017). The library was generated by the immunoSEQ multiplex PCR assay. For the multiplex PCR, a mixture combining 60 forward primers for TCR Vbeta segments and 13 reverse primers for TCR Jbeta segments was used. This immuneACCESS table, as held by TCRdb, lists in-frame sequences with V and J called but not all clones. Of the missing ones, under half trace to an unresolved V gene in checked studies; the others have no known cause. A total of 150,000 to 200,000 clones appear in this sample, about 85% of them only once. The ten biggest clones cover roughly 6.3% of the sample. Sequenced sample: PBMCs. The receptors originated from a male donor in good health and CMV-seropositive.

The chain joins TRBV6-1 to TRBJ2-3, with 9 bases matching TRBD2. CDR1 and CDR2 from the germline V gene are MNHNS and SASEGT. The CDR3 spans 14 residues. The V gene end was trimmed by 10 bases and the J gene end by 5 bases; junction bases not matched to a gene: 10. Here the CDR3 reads CANSAGGKGDTQYF. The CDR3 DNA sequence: TGTGCCAACTCGGCGGGGGGGAAAGGAGATACGCAGTATTTT.

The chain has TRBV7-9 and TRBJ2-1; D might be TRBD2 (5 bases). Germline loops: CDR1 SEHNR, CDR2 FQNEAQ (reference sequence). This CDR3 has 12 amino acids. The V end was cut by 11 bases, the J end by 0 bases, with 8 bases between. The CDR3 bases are TGTGCCCCGGGGAGCTCCTACAATGAGCAGTTCTTC. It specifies CAPGSSYNEQFF.

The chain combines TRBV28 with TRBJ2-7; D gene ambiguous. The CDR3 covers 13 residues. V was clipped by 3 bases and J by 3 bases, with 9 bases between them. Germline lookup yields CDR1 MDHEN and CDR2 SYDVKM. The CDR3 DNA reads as TGTGCCAGCAGTTTGGGCTCACTCTACGAGCAGTACTTC. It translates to CASSLGSLYEQYF. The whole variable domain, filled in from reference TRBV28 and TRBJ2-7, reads DVKVTQSSRYLVKRTGEKVFLECVQDMDHENMFWYRQDPGLGLRLIYFSYDVKMKEKGDIPEGYSVSREKKERFSLILESASTNQTSMYLCASSLGSLYEQYFGPGTRLTVT.

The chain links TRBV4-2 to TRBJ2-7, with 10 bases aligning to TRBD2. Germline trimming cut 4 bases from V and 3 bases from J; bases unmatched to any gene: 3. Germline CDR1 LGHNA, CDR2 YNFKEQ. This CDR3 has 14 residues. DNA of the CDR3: TGTGCCAGCAGCCGGACTAGCGGATACTACGAGCAGTACTTC. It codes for CASSRTSGYYEQYF.

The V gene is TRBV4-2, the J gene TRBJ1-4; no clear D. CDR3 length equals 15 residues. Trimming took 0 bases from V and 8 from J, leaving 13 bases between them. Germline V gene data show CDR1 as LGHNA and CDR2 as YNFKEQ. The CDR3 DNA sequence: TGTGCCAGCAGCCAAGACGTCGTGGCAGGAGAAAAACTGTTTTTT. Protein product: CASSQDVVAGEKLFF.

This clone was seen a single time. CDR3 nucleotide sequence: TGTGCCAGCAGCTTTAGCGGGAGTTCGTCGAATGAGCAGTTCTTC. As protein: CASSFSGSSSNEQFF. J is TRBJ2-1 and V is TRBV11-3; the match to TRBD2 covers 9 bases. Trimming at V came to 3 bases and at J to 7 bases, leaving 7 bases not matched to a gene. The CDR3 contains 15 residues. Germline V gene data show CDR1 as SGHNT and CDR2 as YENEEA.

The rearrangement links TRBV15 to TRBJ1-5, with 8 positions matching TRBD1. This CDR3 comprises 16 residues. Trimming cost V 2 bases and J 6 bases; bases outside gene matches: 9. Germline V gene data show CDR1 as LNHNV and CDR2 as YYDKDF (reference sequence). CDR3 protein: CATSRRGGQGGQPQHF. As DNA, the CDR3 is TGTGCCACCAGCAGAAGAGGAGGACAGGGTGGTCAGCCCCAGCATTTT. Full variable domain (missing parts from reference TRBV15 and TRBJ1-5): DAMVIQNPRYQVTQFGKPVTLSCSQTLNHNVMYWYQQKSSQAPKLLFHYYDKDFNNEADTPDNFQSRRPNTSFCFLDIRSPGLGDTAMYLCATSRRGGQGGQPQHFGDGTRLSIL.

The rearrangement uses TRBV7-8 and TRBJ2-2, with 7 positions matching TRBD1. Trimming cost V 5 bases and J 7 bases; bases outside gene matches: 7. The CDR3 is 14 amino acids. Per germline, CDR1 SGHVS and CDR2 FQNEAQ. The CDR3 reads CASSVTGDVGELFF. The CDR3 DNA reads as TGTGCCAGCAGCGTAACAGGGGACGTCGGGGAGCTGTTTTTT.

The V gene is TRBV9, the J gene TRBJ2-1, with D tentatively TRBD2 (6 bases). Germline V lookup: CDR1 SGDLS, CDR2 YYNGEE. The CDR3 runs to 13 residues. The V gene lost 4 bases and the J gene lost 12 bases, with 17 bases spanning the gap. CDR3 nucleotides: TGTGCCAGCAGCCTTGGAAACCGGGGAGGGCAGTTCTTC. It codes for CASSLGNRGGQFF.

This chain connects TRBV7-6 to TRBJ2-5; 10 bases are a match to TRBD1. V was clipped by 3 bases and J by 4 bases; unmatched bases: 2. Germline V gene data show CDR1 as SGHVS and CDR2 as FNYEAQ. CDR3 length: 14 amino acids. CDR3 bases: TGTGCCAGCAGCTTGGGACAGGGGACAGAGACCCAGTACTTC. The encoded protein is CASSLGQGTETQYF.

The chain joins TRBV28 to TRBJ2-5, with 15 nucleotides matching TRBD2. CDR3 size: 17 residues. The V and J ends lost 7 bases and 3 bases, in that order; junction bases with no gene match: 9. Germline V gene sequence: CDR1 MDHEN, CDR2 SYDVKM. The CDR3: CASNIWGLAGGEETQYF. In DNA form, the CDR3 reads TGTGCCAGCAACATTTGGGGACTAGCGGGAGGAGAAGAGACCCAGTACTTC.

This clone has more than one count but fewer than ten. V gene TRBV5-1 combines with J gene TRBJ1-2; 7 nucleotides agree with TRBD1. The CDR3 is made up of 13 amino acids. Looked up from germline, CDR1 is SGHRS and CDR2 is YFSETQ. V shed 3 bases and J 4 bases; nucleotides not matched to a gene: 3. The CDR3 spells CASSSTGIYGYTF. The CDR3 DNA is TGCGCCAGCAGCTCGACAGGGATCTATGGCTACACCTTC.

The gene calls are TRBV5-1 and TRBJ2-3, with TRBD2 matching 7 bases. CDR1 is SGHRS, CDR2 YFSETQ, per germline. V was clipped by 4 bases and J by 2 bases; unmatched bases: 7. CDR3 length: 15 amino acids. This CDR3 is CASSEAGVSTDTQYF. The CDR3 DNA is TGCGCCAGCAGCGAGGCGGGGGTTTCCACAGATACGCAGTATTTT.

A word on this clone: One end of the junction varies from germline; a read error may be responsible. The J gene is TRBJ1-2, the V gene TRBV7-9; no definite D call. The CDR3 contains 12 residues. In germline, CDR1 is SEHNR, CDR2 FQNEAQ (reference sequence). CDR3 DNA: TGTTCCAGCAGCTTAGAGGAGGGAGGCTACACCTTC. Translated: CSSSLEEGGYTF.

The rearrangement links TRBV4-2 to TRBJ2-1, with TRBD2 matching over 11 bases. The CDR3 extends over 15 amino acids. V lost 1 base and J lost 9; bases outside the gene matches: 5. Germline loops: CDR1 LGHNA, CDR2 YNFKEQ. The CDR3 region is CASSQGVSGRVEQFF. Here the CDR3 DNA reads TGTGCCAGCAGCCAAGGGGTTAGCGGGAGGGTTGAGCAGTTCTTC.

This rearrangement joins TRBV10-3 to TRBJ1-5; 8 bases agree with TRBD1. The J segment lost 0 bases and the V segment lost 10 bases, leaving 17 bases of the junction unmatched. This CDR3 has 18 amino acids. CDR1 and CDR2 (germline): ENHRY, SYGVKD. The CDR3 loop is CATPEPDRESNSNQPQHF. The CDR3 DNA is TGTGCCACGCCGGAGCCGGACAGGGAATCGAATAGCAATCAGCCCCAGCATTTT.

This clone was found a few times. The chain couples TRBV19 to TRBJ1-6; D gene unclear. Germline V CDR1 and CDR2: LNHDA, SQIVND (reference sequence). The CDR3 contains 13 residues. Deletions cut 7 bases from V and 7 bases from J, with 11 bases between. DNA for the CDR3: TGTGCCAGTAATTTAGGGAGAAATTCACCCCTCCACTTT. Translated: CASNLGRNSPLHF.

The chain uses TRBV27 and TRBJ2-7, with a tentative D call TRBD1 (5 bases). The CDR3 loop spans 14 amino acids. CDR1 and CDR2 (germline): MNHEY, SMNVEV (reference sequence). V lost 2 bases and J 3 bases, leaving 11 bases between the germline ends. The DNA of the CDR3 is TGTGCCAGCAGTTTAAGGGGCCCGAGCTACGAGCAGTACTTC. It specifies CASSLRGPSYEQYF.

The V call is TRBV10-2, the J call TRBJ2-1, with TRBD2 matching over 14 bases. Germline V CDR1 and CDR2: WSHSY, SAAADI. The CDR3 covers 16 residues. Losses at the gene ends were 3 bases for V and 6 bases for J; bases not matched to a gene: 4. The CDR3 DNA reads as TGCGCCAGCAGTGACCCCGGGACTAGCGGGAGCAATGAGCAGTTCTTC. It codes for CASSDPGTSGSNEQFF.

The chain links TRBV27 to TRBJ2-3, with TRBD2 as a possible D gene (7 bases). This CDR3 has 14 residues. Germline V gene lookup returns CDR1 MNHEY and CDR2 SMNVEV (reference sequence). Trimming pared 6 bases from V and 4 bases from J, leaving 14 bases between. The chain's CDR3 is CASRGGQAPDTQYF. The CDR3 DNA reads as TGTGCCAGCAGGGGGGGGCAGGCGCCAGATACGCAGTATTTT.

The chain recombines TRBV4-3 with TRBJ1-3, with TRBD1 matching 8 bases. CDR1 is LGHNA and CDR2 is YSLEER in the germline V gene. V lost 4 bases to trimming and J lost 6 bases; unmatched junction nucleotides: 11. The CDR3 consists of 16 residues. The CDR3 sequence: CASSPLGTGIANTIYF. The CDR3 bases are TGCGCCAGCAGCCCCCTGGGGACAGGTATCGCAAACACCATATATTTT.

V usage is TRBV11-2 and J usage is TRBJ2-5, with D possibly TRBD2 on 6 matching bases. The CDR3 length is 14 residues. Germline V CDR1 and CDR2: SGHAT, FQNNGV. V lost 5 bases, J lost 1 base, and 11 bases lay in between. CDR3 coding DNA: TGTGCCAGCAGCCCGGAGGAGGGCCAAGAGACCCAGTACTTC. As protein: CASSPEEGQETQYF.

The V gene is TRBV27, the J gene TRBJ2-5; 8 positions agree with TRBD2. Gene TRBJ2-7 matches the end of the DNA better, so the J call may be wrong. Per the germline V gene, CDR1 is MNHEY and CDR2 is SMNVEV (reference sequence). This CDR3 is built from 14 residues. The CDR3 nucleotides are TGTGCCAGCAGCCCAGCGGGAGAAGGGCGCGAGCAGTACTTC. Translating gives CASSPAGEGREQYF.

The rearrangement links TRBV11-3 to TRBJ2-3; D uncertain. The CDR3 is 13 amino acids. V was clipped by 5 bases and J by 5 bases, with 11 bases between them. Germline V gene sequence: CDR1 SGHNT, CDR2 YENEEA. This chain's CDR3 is CASSRGAKDTQYF. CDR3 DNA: TGTGCCAGCAGCCGAGGTGCGAAAGATACGCAGTATTTT. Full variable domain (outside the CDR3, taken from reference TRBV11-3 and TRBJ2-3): EAGVVQSPRYKIIEKKQPVAFWCNPISGHNTLYWYLQNLGQGPELLIRYENEEAVDDSQLPKDRFSAERLKGVDSTLKIQPAELGDSAVYLCASSRGAKDTQYFGPGTRLTVL.

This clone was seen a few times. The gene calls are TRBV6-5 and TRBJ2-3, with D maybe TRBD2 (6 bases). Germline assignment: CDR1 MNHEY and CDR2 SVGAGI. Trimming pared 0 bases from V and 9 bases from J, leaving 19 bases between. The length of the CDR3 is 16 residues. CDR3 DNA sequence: TGTGCCAGCAGTTACTCGGCCGGGATCGGGGGTGGGACGCAGTATTTT. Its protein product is CASSYSAGIGGGTQYF.

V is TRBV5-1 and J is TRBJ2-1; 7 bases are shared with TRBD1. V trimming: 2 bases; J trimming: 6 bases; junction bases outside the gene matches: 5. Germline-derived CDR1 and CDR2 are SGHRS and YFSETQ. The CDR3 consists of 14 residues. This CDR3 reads CASSFPTGTNEQFF. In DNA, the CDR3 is TGCGCCAGCAGCTTCCCGACAGGGACCAATGAGCAGTTCTTC.

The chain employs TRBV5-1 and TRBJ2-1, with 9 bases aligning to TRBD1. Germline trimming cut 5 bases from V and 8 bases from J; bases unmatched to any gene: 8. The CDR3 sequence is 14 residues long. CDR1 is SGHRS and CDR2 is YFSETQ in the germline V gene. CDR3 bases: TGCGCCAGCAGGACGGGACAGGGTAACTATGAGCAGTTCTTC. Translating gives CASRTGQGNYEQFF.

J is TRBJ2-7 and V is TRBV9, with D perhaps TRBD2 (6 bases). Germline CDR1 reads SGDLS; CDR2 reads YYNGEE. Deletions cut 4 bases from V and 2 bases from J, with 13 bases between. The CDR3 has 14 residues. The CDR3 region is CASSPWEETYEQYF. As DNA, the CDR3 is TGTGCCAGCAGCCCCTGGGAGGAAACCTACGAGCAGTACTTC.

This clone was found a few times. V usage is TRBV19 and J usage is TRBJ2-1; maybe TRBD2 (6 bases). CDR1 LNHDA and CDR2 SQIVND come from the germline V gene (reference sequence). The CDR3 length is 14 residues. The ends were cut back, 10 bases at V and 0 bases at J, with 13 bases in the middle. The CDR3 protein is CATRRAASYNEQFF. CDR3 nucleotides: TGTGCCACTAGGAGGGCGGCCTCCTACAATGAGCAGTTCTTC.

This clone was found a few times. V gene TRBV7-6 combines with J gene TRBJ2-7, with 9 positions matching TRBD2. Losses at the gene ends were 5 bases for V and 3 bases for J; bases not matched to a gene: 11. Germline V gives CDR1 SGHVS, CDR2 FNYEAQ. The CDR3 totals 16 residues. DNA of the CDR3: TGTGCCAGCAGCCCTTCCGGGAGGCGGGGGGGCTACGAGCAGTACTTC. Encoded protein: CASSPSGRRGGYEQYF.

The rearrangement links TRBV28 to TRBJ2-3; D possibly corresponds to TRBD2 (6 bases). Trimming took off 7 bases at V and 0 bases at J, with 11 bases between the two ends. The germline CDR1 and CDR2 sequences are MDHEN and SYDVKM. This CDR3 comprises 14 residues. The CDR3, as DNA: TGTGCCAGCACCTGGGGGACTAGCACAGATACGCAGTATTTT. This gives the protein CASTWGTSTDTQYF.